This T cell receptor beta chain was observed in a study of shared T cell receptors in the human thymus. The method was immunoSEQ multiplex PCR; TCRdb's version includes in-frame clones alone and lacks a portion of them. The sample lists 720,000 or so clones; approximately 85% were seen once. These data were also filed under a second study, of human thymus T cells. That work adds: Thymic resections from corrective heart surgery supplied the tissue.

The sequence came from a girl less than two years old with a congenital heart defect. The specimen was thymocytes.

CDR3 in DNA: TGTGCCAGCAGCCACAGGGGTCGCTCCTATAATTCACCCCTCCACTTT. Translating it yields CASSHRGRSYNSPLHF. The chain joins TRBV7-2 to TRBJ1-6; 7 nucleotides align to TRBD1. This CDR3 contains 16 residues. Germline-derived CDR1 and CDR2 are SGHTA and FQGNSA. The V gene end was trimmed by 5 bases and the J gene end by 0 bases; junction bases not matched to a gene: 4.